The entry below describes one T cell receptor (beta chain). What it recognizes is unknown. Donors consisted of healthy bone marrow donors. With 60 Vbeta and 13 Jbeta primers, the PCR was carried out. Measured with immunoSEQ multiplex PCR; TCRdb has only the in-frame clones, and not every one. The sample includes about 150,000 clones, approximately 84% of them seen just once. The V end was cut by 1 base, the J end by 0 bases, with 19 bases between. CDR3 length equals 18 residues. From germline, CDR1 is SEHNR and CDR2 FQNEAQ (reference sequence). The data stem from a study of cytomegalovirus exposure and HLA in healthy donors. About the study: Inside one of the first data releases sat about 85 million unique TCRs taken from HLA-typed donors. Broader study findings: One cluster of highly shared sequence variants probably arose as a sequencing artifact. As a later analysis revealed, the rate of TCR association differed by HLA locus, with DRB1 most and HLA-C fewest.

This rearrangement joins TRBV7-9 to TRBJ2-7, with D possibly matching TRBD1 (6 bases). This receptor was identified in a young woman in good health and CMV-seronegative. Specimen: PBMCs. The CDR3 loop reads CASSLGGGTNLASYEQYF. In nucleotides, the CDR3 is TGTGCCAGCAGCTTAGGAGGGGGAACCAACCTGGCCTCCTACGAGCAGTACTTC.